The source of this TCR beta chain is a study of technical replicates of blood from a handful of donors (dated by TCRdb to 2017 to 2019). Remarks on this clone: Its antigen is unknown. Per-base qualities were not stored, and no clone one base away is much larger.

Reading the germline V gene gives CDR1 SNHLY and CDR2 FYNNEI. From cysteine to phenylalanine, the CDR3 is 14 amino acids long. Solely the CDR3 DNA is kept, with 42 bases framed from the first base. Ends trimmed: V by 4 bases, J by 4 bases; bases unmatched to a gene: 5. Library method: the immunoSEQ multiplex PCR assay. TCRdb took this table from immuneACCESS and kept in-frame rearrangements with V and J called. Such tables lack part of the clones; where checked against another copy, unresolved V genes explain under half of the gap, and the rest is unexplained. The sample contains just over 80,000 clones, about 94% of them found a single time. The ten top clones hold around 0.41% of the sample.

This receptor chain uses TRBV2 and TRBJ2-7; 9 bases in between match TRBD1. The specimen sequenced was T cells isolated from PBMCs. This receptor was identified in a human donor in good health. The CDR3 region: CASSGGQGPYEQYF. The nucleotide sequence is given as TGTGCCAGCAGTGGTGGACAGGGGCCTTACGAGCAGTACTTC.